This TCR beta chain was found in a study of T cell responses to AZD1222 COVID-19 vaccine. Study summary: Pooling was applied to second doses at about 4 or about 12 weeks.

The data were produced by immunoSEQ multiplex PCR, yet TCRdb's version contains in-frame clones alone and is incomplete. The top ten hold over 5% of the sample, which has roughly 120,000 clones, roughly 84% seen once. This CDR3 comprises 15 residues. The germline CDR1 and CDR2 sequences are SGHKS and YYEKEE (reference sequence). Trimming at V came to 4 bases and at J to 10 bases, leaving 10 bases not matched to a gene. This receptor was obtained from an adult in good health. This specimen consisted of peripheral blood, obtained on day 0 of AZD1222 vaccination. This chain links TRBV5-5 with TRBJ1-6; 8 nucleotides match TRBD1. The CDR3 sequence is CASSRIGTGESPLHF. CDR3 nucleotides: TGTGCCAGCAGCCGCATCGGGACAGGAGAATCACCCCTCCACTTT.